The next 17 T cell receptor beta chains were all read from a single sample in a study of CD8 T cells in Susac syndrome. RNA amounts of roughly 0.45 to 1 ug underwent reverse transcription with random hexamers. TCRdb itself ran the immunoSEQ multiplex PCR reads through MiXCR, one entry per CDR3 protein. This table holds 150,000 or so distinct CDR3 sequences, 95% found once. Sequenced sample: CD4+ T cells from PBMCs. All receptors come from a human donor with Susac syndrome.

The genes are TRBV20-1 and TRBJ1-5; weak D call: TRBD1 (5 bases). V was trimmed by 4 bases and J by 4 bases, leaving 17 bases between them. The CDR3 sequence is 15 residues long. Looked up from germline, CDR1 is DFQATT and CDR2 is SNEGSKA (reference sequence). The CDR3 loop is CSAKSTGQINQPQHF. CDR3 DNA: TGCAGTGCTAAGAGTACGGGGCAGATTAATCAGCCCCAGCATTTT.

This chain joins TRBV20-1 and TRBJ2-1; tentative D call: TRBD1 (6 bases). This CDR3 is 12 amino acids long. Trimming cost V 0 bases and J 8 bases, with 8 bases left between them. The germline CDR1 and CDR2 sequences are DFQATT and SNEGSKA (reference sequence). This CDR3 is CSARENRDEQFF. CDR3 DNA sequence: TGCAGTGCTAGAGAAAACAGGGATGAGCAGTTCTTC.

DNA for the CDR3: TGTGCCTGGAGGGTTGATGAGACCCAGTACTTC. Translation gives CAWRVDETQYF. The rearrangement uses TRBV30 and TRBJ2-5, with D unresolved. The germline gives CDR1 GTSNPN, CDR2 SVGIG (reference sequence). This CDR3 region has 11 residues. Trimming stripped 3 bases from V and 5 bases from J, with 7 bases between. The entire variable domain, with the rest obtained from reference TRBV30 and TRBJ2-5, is as follows: SQTIHQWPATLVQPVGSPLSLECTVEGTSNPNLYWYRQAAGRGLQLLFYSVGIGQISSEVPQNLSASRPQDRQFILSSKKLLLSDSGFYLCAWRVDETQYFGPGTRLLVL.

The chain joins TRBV4-2 to TRBJ2-2; D not certain. The CDR3 totals 15 residues. Germline values: CDR1 LGHNA, CDR2 YNFKEQ. The germline V and J ends were trimmed by 1 base and 5 bases, with 11 bases remaining between them. CDR3 bases: TGTGCCAGCAGCCAAGGCTCAGAAGTAACCGGGGAGCTGTTTTTT. It codes for CASSQGSEVTGELFF.

J is TRBJ2-7 and V is TRBV15; 9 nucleotides agree with TRBD1. The germline V gene has CDR1 LNHNV and CDR2 YYDKDF (reference sequence). The length of the CDR3 is 14 residues. V trimming: 5 bases; J trimming: 5 bases; junction bases outside the gene matches: 7. The DNA of the CDR3 is TGTGCCACCAGCGCCGGGACAGGGTACGACGAGCAGTACTTC. Translation gives CATSAGTGYDEQYF.

For the CDR3, the DNA is TGCAGTGCTAGAGGTGGTAGCGGGATCACAGATACGCAGTATTTT. Translation gives CSARGGSGITDTQYF. The chain recombines TRBV20-1 with TRBJ2-3; the match to TRBD2 covers 8 bases. V dropped 1 base and J dropped 2; count of bases not matched to a gene: 5. CDR3 length equals 15 residues. Germline V lookup: CDR1 DFQATT, CDR2 SNEGSKA (reference sequence).

CDR3: CASSRITSGSLNEQFF. In DNA form, the CDR3 reads TGTGCCAGCAGTAGAATAACTAGCGGGAGTTTAAATGAGCAGTTCTTC. The V gene is TRBV27, the J gene TRBJ2-1, with TRBD2 identical over 11 bases. This CDR3 region has 16 residues. J was trimmed by 7 bases and V by 5 bases; bases with no gene match: 10. The germline gives CDR1 MNHEY, CDR2 SMNVEV (reference sequence).

This chain joins TRBV30 and TRBJ1-2; D gene ambiguous. CDR3 length: 12 residues. Trimming took 0 bases from V and 8 from J, leaving 10 bases between them. Per the germline V gene, CDR1 is GTSNPN and CDR2 is SVGIG (reference sequence). CDR3 sequence (DNA): TGTGCCTGGAGTGTACGGCAGACGGGCTACACCTTC. Translation: CAWSVRQTGYTF.

This clonotype was observed once. This chain connects TRBV7-9 to TRBJ1-6; TRBD1 might be the D (6 bases). Deletions cut 5 bases from V and 5 bases from J, with 13 bases between. The CDR3 totals 15 residues. Germline CDR1 is SEHNR and CDR2 is FQNEAQ (reference sequence). CDR3 amino acids: CASSILDRHNSPLHF. For the CDR3, the DNA is TGTGCCAGCAGCATCCTGGACAGACATAATTCACCCCTCCACTTT.

This clonotype was detected only once. The chain uses TRBV27 and TRBJ1-5; D gene uncertain. The V end was cut by 4 bases, the J end by 7 bases, with 11 bases between. There are 13 residues in the CDR3. From germline, CDR1 is MNHEY and CDR2 SMNVEV (reference sequence). CDR3 residues: CASSSLSGQPQHF. The CDR3, as DNA: TGTGCCAGCAGTTCCCTATCCGGGCAGCCCCAGCATTTT.

This clonotype was seen a handful of times. CDR3 sequence reads: CASSFGTAEAFF. As DNA, the CDR3 is TGTGCCAGCAGTTTCGGGACAGCTGAAGCTTTCTTT. The rearrangement links TRBV7-2 to TRBJ1-1; 7 bases are shared with TRBD1. CDR3 length: 12 residues. Germline CDR1 reads SGHTA; CDR2 reads FQGNSA. The J segment lost 6 bases and the V segment lost 6 bases, leaving 4 bases of the junction unmatched. The variable domain in full, completed from reference TRBV7-2 and TRBJ1-1, reads GAGVSQSPSNKVTEKGKDVELRCDPISGHTALYWYRQSLGQGLEFLIYFQGNSAPDKSGLPSDRFSAERTGGSVSTLTIQRTQQEDSAVYLCASSFGTAEAFFGQGTRLTVV.

The gene calls are TRBV6-1 and TRBJ1-1; no clear D. This CDR3 contains 16 residues. CDR1 and CDR2 (germline): MNHNS, SASEGT. V was trimmed by 6 bases and J by 1 base, leaving 18 bases between them. CDR3 bases: TGTGCCAGCAGCGGCGTGGTCGGACGGCAGAACACTGAAGCTTTCTTT. This encodes CASSGVVGRQNTEAFF.

V usage is TRBV18 and J usage is TRBJ1-2; D remains ambiguous. CDR3 size: 14 residues. Trimming left V 1 base short and J 4 bases short, with 10 bases between. Looked up from germline, CDR1 is KGHSH and CDR2 is LQKENI. CDR3 in amino acids: CASSPQAFGYGYTF. The CDR3 DNA sequence: TGTGCCAGCTCACCACAGGCGTTCGGCTATGGCTACACCTTC.

The V call is TRBV7-9, the J call TRBJ2-5; D gene ambiguous. This CDR3 has 12 residues. Germline-derived CDR1 and CDR2 are SEHNR and FQNEAQ (reference sequence). V was clipped by 2 bases and J by 4 bases, with 5 bases between them. The CDR3 coding sequence is TGTGCCAGCAGCTTAAATGTAGAGACCCAGTACTTC. It translates to CASSLNVETQYF.

The genes are TRBV5-4 and TRBJ2-7; 10 nucleotides match TRBD2. This CDR3 has 16 residues. V trimming: 4 bases; J trimming: 3 bases; junction bases outside the gene matches: 10. Germline CDR1 is SGHNT and CDR2 is YYREEE (reference sequence). As DNA, the CDR3 is TGTGCCAGCAGCCCACTCTCGACTAGCGGGCGCTACGAGCAGTACTTC. Amino acid sequence: CASSPLSTSGRYEQYF.

The chain uses TRBV2 and TRBJ1-5, with D maybe TRBD1 (6 bases). The CDR3 consists of 13 residues. CDR1 and CDR2 (germline): SNHLY, FYNNEI. V was pared by 3 bases and J by 7 bases, with 10 bases between. CDR3 residues: CASSDSRGQPQHF. The CDR3 nucleotides are TGTGCCAGCAGTGATAGCAGGGGACAGCCCCAGCATTTT.

This chain uses TRBV6-5 with TRBJ2-3; D possibly uses TRBD1 or TRBD2 (5 bases each). Germline V gene data show CDR1 as MNHEY and CDR2 as SVGAGI. Deletions cut 6 bases from V and 1 base from J, with 11 bases between. The CDR3 extends over 14 amino acids. The CDR3 nucleotides are TGTGCCAGCAGCCGGGACGGACGCACAGATACGCAGTATTTT. This sequence encodes CASSRDGRTDTQYF.